This TCR beta chain appears in the sequencing data of a study of beta chain features in type 1 diabetes. The investigators reverse transcribed all of the isolated RNA, so they sequenced expressed TCRB transcripts. TCRdb's table, derived via immunoSEQ multiplex PCR, lists solely in-frame clones and lacks some. Among 130,000 or so clones listed, roughly 9.7% were seen once. The CDR3 runs 16 residues. The J segment lost 9 bases and the V segment lost 5 bases, leaving 9 bases of the junction unmatched. Germline V gives CDR1 SNHLY, CDR2 FYNNEI. Points from the study as a whole: More deletions and fewer insertions at VDJ junctions were seen in type 1 diabetes patients. PCR might favor shorter templates, but any such skew would affect patients and controls equally. Patients showed naive, central memory and Treg TCRB repertoires that appeared more similar than those of healthy donors.

Points on this clone: Its antigen is as yet unknown.

A single heparinised blood sample, averaging around 120 mL, was obtained per donor. The sequencing input was central memory CD4+ T cells from blood. This clonotype was obtained from a woman in her 40s in good health. V usage is TRBV2 and J usage is TRBJ1-6; 11 nucleotides align to TRBD1. CDR3 nucleotide sequence: TGTGCCAGCAGTACCCGTGGGACAGGGGGAAGTTCACCCCTCCACTTT. This sequence encodes CASSTRGTGGSSPLHF.